This T cell receptor beta chain was observed in a study of Ad26.COV2.S vaccination and SARS-CoV-2 variants. Overall study context: The donor participated in the COV1001 trial, in its Ad26.COV2.S arm.

Indicated treatment: some 19 received Ad26.COV2.S at low or high dose, single or two shots; about five received placebo; per-sample allocation not given. Each sample was drawn 63 days after the first injection (of vaccine or placebo). Cohort 1b enrolled adults aged 18-55 years in Boston. The V gene lost 10 bases and the J gene lost 0 bases, with 12 bases spanning the gap. This CDR3 contains 13 residues. Germline V gene sequence: CDR1 LNHDA, CDR2 SQIVND (reference sequence). Comments on this clone: Its target is not known.

Study-wide results and caveats: Vaccine and placebo recipients had comparable breadth of non-spike TCRs.

The assay was immunoSEQ multiplex PCR, and TCRdb's table has in-frame clones only and misses some. The top ten hold roughly 1.9% of the sample, which has more than 300,000 clones, roughly 86% seen once. The material sequenced was peripheral blood, taken in a trial of Ad26.COV2.S vaccine versus placebo. The V gene is TRBV19, the J gene TRBJ1-2; tentatively, D is TRBD1 (6 bases). This receptor was obtained from a person between 18 and 59 years old who received the Ad26.COV2.S COVID-19 vaccine or a placebo. The CDR3 DNA follows: TGTGCCACCGGACAGACCGCTAACTATGGCTACACCTTC. As protein: CATGQTANYGYTF.